The 30 T cell receptor beta chains below all came from one sample that was sequenced in a study of T cell clonality in common variable immunodeficiency. Libraries were prepared by immunoSEQ multiplex PCR; TCRdb keeps only in-frame clonotypes and omits some of them. The sample presents approximately 40,000 clones, none singletons. Sequencing used peripheral blood mononuclear cells. These receptors were taken from a person between 18 and 69 years old in good health.

The table lists this clone with many counts. The sequence runs out 3 residues before the end of the CDR3; the remainder is reconstructed from the germline J gene. V gene TRBV20-1 combines with J gene TRBJ2-1, with TRBD2 matching over 12 bases. Trimming at V came to 2 bases and at J to 8 bases, leaving 7 bases not matched to a gene. Germline V gene data show CDR1 as DFQATT and CDR2 as SNEGSKA (reference sequence). The CDR3 contains 15 residues. The DNA read from the CDR3 is TGCAGTGCTAGATCTTCGACTAGCGGGAGCGATGAG. Residues: CSARSSTSGSDE. The entire CDR3 is CSARSSTSGSDEQFF.

This clone appeared many times. Coverage ceases 3 residues before the CDR3 finishes, and the germline J gene fills in the end. Other DNA sequences within the sample encode an identical CDR3. This rearrangement joins TRBV5-6 to TRBJ2-7; 9 bases match TRBD1. J gave up 4 bases and V 5 bases, and 7 bases lay outside the gene matches. Germline loops: CDR1 SGHDT, CDR2 YYEEEE. The CDR3 consists of 14 residues. The CDR3: CASSRKQGAYEQYF. The part of the CDR3 DNA that was read is TGTGCCAGCAGTCGTAAACAGGGGGCATACGAG.

This clone was recorded at least ten times. From the germline J gene comes the end of the CDR3, since the read stops 3 residues before it. The V and J genes are TRBV2 and TRBJ2-3; 7 bases are shared with TRBD1. The germline V gene has CDR1 SNHLY and CDR2 FYNNEI. CDR3 length: 15 residues. The J segment lost 2 bases and the V segment lost 4 bases, leaving 6 bases of the junction unmatched. CDR3 protein: CASSAGQIVTDTQYF. The CDR3 DNA, read in part, is TGTGCCAGCAGTGCGGGACAGATAGTCACAGATACG. Using reference TRBV2 and TRBJ2-3 for the parts outside the CDR3, the full variable domain is EPEVTQTPSHQVTQMGQEVILRCVPISNHLYFYWYRQILGQKVEFLVSFYNNEISEKSEIFDDQFSVERPDGSNFTLKIRSTKLEDSAMYFCASSAGQIVTDTQYFGPGTRLTVL.

This clone was picked up many times. The CDR3 end falls 3 residues outside the read, so it is completed with the germline J gene. The chain uses TRBV19 and TRBJ2-2, with D perhaps TRBD1 (6 bases). Germline CDR1 and CDR2: LNHDA and SQIVND (reference sequence). The CDR3 has 20 residues. V lost 1 base and J 1 base, leaving 22 bases between the germline ends. The sequenced CDR3 bases are TGTGCCAGTAGTATAGGTTTCGGCAGGGGTGGATTGGGGAACACCGGGGAG. It encodes CASSIGFGRGGLGNTGE. From start to end, the CDR3 is CASSIGFGRGGLGNTGELFF.

This clone showed up many times. The CDR3 end falls 3 residues outside the read, so it is completed with the germline J gene. The chain couples TRBV20-1 to TRBJ2-1; the match to TRBD1 covers 8 bases. The CDR3 contains 13 residues. V shed 4 bases and J 6 bases; nucleotides not matched to a gene: 5. Germline V CDR1 and CDR2: DFQATT, SNEGSKA (reference sequence). The sequenced part of the CDR3 DNA is TGCAGTGCTACTGGACAGGGAGGCAATGAG. Protein: CSATGQGGNE. The whole CDR3 region reads CSATGQGGNEQFF.

This clone showed up many times. The missing CDR3 end, 3 residues past where the read stops, is filled in from the germline J gene. The genes are TRBV6-1 and TRBJ2-7; unclear D gene. Germline CDR1 is MNHNS and CDR2 is SASEGT. The CDR3 is 12 residues long. Trimming removed 4 bases at V and 4 bases at J, with 8 bases between. The CDR3 reads CASSVQSYEQYF. The DNA read from the CDR3 is TGTGCCAGCAGTGTCCAGTCGTACGAG.

This clone came up a few times. The CDR3 end falls 3 residues outside the read, so it is completed with the germline J gene. The chain employs TRBV18 and TRBJ2-2; D is uncertain. CDR3 length: 15 residues. CDR1 is KGHSH, CDR2 LQKENI, per germline. The covered CDR3 bases are TGTGCCAGCTCACCGTCCCGATCAACTAATGAAAAG. This sequence encodes CASSPSRSTNEK. The complete CDR3 sequence is CASSPSRSTNEKLFF.

At least ten counts were recorded for this clone. The CDR3 end lies 3 residues beyond the end of the read and is filled in from the germline J gene. V usage is TRBV5-6 and J usage is TRBJ1-2; 7 bases are a match to TRBD1. Germline CDR1 and CDR2: SGHDT and YYEEEE. The V gene end was trimmed by 0 bases and the J gene end by 7 bases; junction bases not matched to a gene: 3. This CDR3 spans 13 amino acids. The CDR3 DNA, read in part, is TGTGCCAGCAGCTTGGAGGGGGCGCGTGGC. Encoded protein: CASSLEGARG. The CDR3 reads in full as CASSLEGARGYTF. The full variable domain, with the rest looked up from reference TRBV5-6 and TRBJ1-2, is DAGVTQSPTHLIKTRGQQVTLRCSPKSGHDTVSWYQQALGQGPQFIFQYYEEEERQRGNFPDRFSGHQFPNYSSELNVNALLLGDSALYLCASSLEGARGYTFGSGTRLTVV.

A note on this clone: Sequencing ends 3 residues short of the CDR3 end; the germline J gene provides the rest. This chain connects TRBV6-1 to TRBJ1-2; possibly TRBD1 for D (5 bases). CDR1 MNHNS and CDR2 SASEGT come from the germline V gene. The CDR3 totals 19 residues. The CDR3 DNA, read in part, is TGTGCCAGCAGTGAAGACAGGTTCTCATTTTTAGTAGCCAAAAACATC. Amino acid sequence: CASSEDRFSFLVAKNI. The complete CDR3 protein is CASSEDRFSFLVAKNIYTF.

In this sample, this clone turned up many times. The CDR3 end falls 3 residues outside the read, so it is completed with the germline J gene. V is TRBV7-8 and J is TRBJ1-1; 9 positions agree with TRBD1. Trimming cost V 5 bases and J 4 bases; bases outside gene matches: 8. This CDR3 contains 15 residues. Germline V gives CDR1 SGHVS, CDR2 FQNEAQ. The CDR3 sequence is CASSPQGQGSTEAFF. CDR3 DNA, as far as it was read: TGTGCCAGCAGCCCCCAGGGACAGGGATCCACTGAA.

The sample holds many counts of this clone. The sequenced fragment ends 3 residues before the CDR3 boundary, so the rest is inferred from the germline J gene. V gene TRBV19 combines with J gene TRBJ2-3; 10 bases match TRBD2. This CDR3 region has 15 residues. With 6 bases clipped from V and 2 bases from J, the junction kept 5 bases outside the gene matches. Germline loops: CDR1 LNHDA, CDR2 SQIVND (reference sequence). This chain's CDR3 is CASRAAGGITDTQYF. The sequenced part of the CDR3 DNA is TGTGCCAGTAGGGCAGCGGGAGGGATCACAGATACG.

This clone was seen more than once but under ten times. CDR3 bases read: TGTGCCAGCAGCTCCCCCGTACCGGGTCTTGAA. The encoded protein is CASSSPVPGLE. The full CDR3 reads CASSSPVPGLEAFF. The V gene is TRBV7-2, the J gene TRBJ1-1; no clear D gene. The read comes to an end 3 residues before the CDR3 does, leaving the germline J gene to fill in the end. V lost 4 bases and J lost 7, with 16 bases in between. The CDR3 extends over 14 amino acids. Germline CDR1 is SGHTA and CDR2 is FQGNSA.

In its sample, this clone was seen a few times. The CDR3 end is not reached by the read, which stops 3 residues before it; the germline J gene fills it in. This chain links TRBV5-3 with TRBJ2-3; D remains unclear. TRBV5-3 is placed among ORFs of uncertain function. There are 14 residues in the CDR3. CDR3 DNA, as far as it was read: TGTGCCAGAAGCTGGAATAAACAGTATCAGCCG. This gives the protein CARSWNKQYQP. The CDR3, in full, reads CARSWNKQYQPQYF.

This clone has at least ten counts. The CDR3 reads CASSPQKTYSGYTF. The CDR3 bases that were read are TGTGCCAGCAGCCCACAGAAAACTTATAGTGGC. The V call is TRBV5-6, the J call TRBJ1-2; the D is unclear. The sequence runs out 3 residues before the end of the CDR3; the remainder is reconstructed from the germline J gene. Germline V CDR1 and CDR2: SGHDT, YYEEEE. This CDR3 contains 14 residues. With 4 bases removed from V and 7 bases from J, the gap between germline ends came to 17 bases.

This clone was counted only a few times. The DNA ends 3 residues before the CDR3 does, and the rest of the CDR3 is filled in from the germline J gene. V usage is TRBV23-1 and J usage is TRBJ1-2; D is ambiguous. TRBV23-1 is an ORF, with its function uncertain. CDR3 length: 18 residues. CDR3 protein: CASSQHPFSGGEADTYTF. The sequenced CDR3 bases are TGCGCCAGCAGTCAGCACCCTTTTTCGGGCGGGGAGGCAGATACC.

The sample holds many counts of this clone. From the germline J gene comes the end of the CDR3, since the read stops 3 residues before it. This chain connects TRBV7-8 to TRBJ2-5; possible D gene TRBD2, 7 bases. The V end was cut by 0 bases, the J end by 5 bases, with 13 bases between. The germline gives CDR1 SGHVS, CDR2 FQNEAQ. The CDR3 contains 15 residues. CDR3 bases read: TGTGCCAGCAGCTTAGCGGCAGGGAGGGGGGAGACC. As protein: CASSLAAGRGET. The entire CDR3 protein reads CASSLAAGRGETQYF.

This clone appeared many times. The read falls 3 residues short of the CDR3 end, and the missing part is taken from the germline J gene. The chain links TRBV14 to TRBJ2-1, with TRBD1 as a possible D gene (5 bases). The CDR3 runs 16 residues. The V and J ends lost 0 bases and 9 bases respectively, with 18 bases between them. Germline values: CDR1 SGHDN, CDR2 FVKESK. Partial CDR3 DNA: TGTGCCAGCAGCCAAGATATAGGGGTTTTGACCAGTGAG. The encoded protein is CASSQDIGVLTSE. The entire CDR3 protein reads CASSQDIGVLTSEQFF.

This clone came up many times. The read ends 3 residues shy of where the CDR3 ends; the end is completed using the germline J gene. The chain uses TRBV19 and TRBJ1-5, with 7 bases lining up with TRBD1. V dropped 5 bases and J dropped 3; count of bases not matched to a gene: 4. Germline values: CDR1 LNHDA, CDR2 SQIVND (reference sequence). The CDR3 has 14 amino acids. The CDR3 spells CASSSGQINQPQHF. Partial CDR3 DNA: TGTGCCAGTAGTTCGGGACAGATCAATCAGCCC.

Comments on this clone: The sequenced fragment ends 3 residues before the CDR3 boundary, so the rest is inferred from the germline J gene. This chain joins TRBV30 and TRBJ2-3; possibly TRBD1 or TRBD2 for D (5 bases each). CDR1 and CDR2 from the germline V gene are GTSNPN and SVGIG (reference sequence). CDR3 length: 15 residues. CDR3 sequence: CAWSVNAGRNQPQYF. The covered CDR3 bases are TGTGCCTGGAGTGTAAATGCAGGGAGAAATCAGCCG.

There are many counts of this clone. The sequenced fragment ends 3 residues before the CDR3 boundary, so the rest is inferred from the germline J gene. The chain couples TRBV18 to TRBJ1-1, with 10 bases that match TRBD1. Per germline, CDR1 KGHSH and CDR2 LQKENI. The V and J ends lost 5 bases and 5 bases, in that order; junction bases with no gene match: 5. CDR3 length: 14 residues. The CDR3: CASSTDRGVTEAFF. The covered CDR3 bases are TGTGCCAGCTCAACGGACAGGGGGGTTACTGAA.

This clone was found many times. With the read ending 3 residues before the CDR3 end, the germline J gene is used to fill in that end. This chain uses TRBV2 with TRBJ2-3; 11 bases map to TRBD1. Germline V lookup: CDR1 SNHLY, CDR2 FYNNEI. V was clipped by 10 bases and J by 2 bases; unmatched bases: 5. The length of the CDR3 is 14 residues. The CDR3 loop is CATGTGGVTDTQYF. The sequenced CDR3 bases are TGTGCCACCGGGACAGGGGGGGTCACAGATACG.

In this sample, this clone turned up a few times. The sequenced fragment ends 3 residues before the CDR3 boundary, so the rest is inferred from the germline J gene. The rearrangement uses TRBV7-9 and TRBJ2-3; D is ambiguous. Germline-derived CDR1 and CDR2 are SEHNR and FQNEAQ (reference sequence). The CDR3 totals 11 residues. The CDR3 is CASSLKKAQYF. The covered CDR3 bases are TGTGCCAGCAGCTTAAAGAAGGCG.

This clone was counted many times. The CDR3 is cut off 3 residues early in the read; its end comes from the germline J gene. The chain joins TRBV6-1 to TRBJ1-2; maybe TRBD1 (5 bases). The CDR3 sequence is 13 residues long. Trimming removed 2 bases at V and 6 bases at J, with 10 bases between. Germline V gene data show CDR1 as MNHNS and CDR2 as SASEGT. CDR3 DNA (partial): TGTGCCAGCAGTGAAAGGGCAGGGCATGGC. It encodes CASSERAGHG. From start to end, the CDR3 is CASSERAGHGYTF.

This clone was detected ten times or more. The CDR3 end lies 3 residues beyond the end of the read and is filled in from the germline J gene. The rearrangement uses TRBV20-1 and TRBJ2-1; D uncertain. CDR3 length: 15 amino acids. Trimming removed 4 bases from V and 9 bases from J, with 22 bases in between. Germline assignment: CDR1 DFQATT and CDR2 SNEGSKA (reference sequence). The CDR3 protein is CSATPLTVARAEQFF. Incomplete CDR3 DNA: TGCAGTGCTACCCCCCTGACTGTCGCACGCGCTGAG.

The table lists this clone with many counts. The CDR3 extends 3 residues past the end of the read, so its final part is completed from the germline J gene. The V and J genes are TRBV19 and TRBJ1-6; weak D call: TRBD1 (6 bases). Germline V lookup: CDR1 LNHDA, CDR2 SQIVND (reference sequence). The CDR3 has 14 amino acids. V was pared by 5 bases and J by 7 bases, with 12 bases between. The CDR3 loop reads CASSPWDNNSPLHF. CDR3 DNA, as far as it was read: TGTGCCAGTAGTCCCTGGGACAACAATTCACCC.

This clone was picked up a small number of times. Read data end 3 residues before the CDR3 end; the end is taken from the germline J gene. The chain is built from TRBV7-8 and TRBJ1-4, with a tentative D call TRBD1 (5 bases). Germline V gene data show CDR1 as SGHVS and CDR2 as FQNEAQ. The germline V and J ends were trimmed by 6 bases and 5 bases, with 16 bases remaining between them. This CDR3 contains 15 residues. CDR3: CASSTAGGVNEKLFF. CDR3 bases read: TGTGCCAGCAGTACCGCTGGGGGGGTCAATGAAAAA.

This clone has a count of ten or more. The read falls 3 residues short of the CDR3 end, and the missing part is taken from the germline J gene. The chain links TRBV7-6 to TRBJ2-1; TRBD2 matches at 7 bases. The V segment lost 6 bases and the J segment 4 bases; nucleotides outside the gene matches: 3. This CDR3 region has 13 residues. Germline-derived CDR1 and CDR2 are SGHVS and FNYEAQ. The CDR3 DNA, read in part, is TGTGCCAGCAGTCCCGGGGGGTACAATGAG. It translates to CASSPGGYNE. The full CDR3 is CASSPGGYNEQFF.

This clone appeared many times. The read terminates 3 residues ahead of where the CDR3 ends, so the germline J gene completes it. The gene calls are TRBV30 and TRBJ1-1; TRBD1 matches 9 bases. The length of the CDR3 is 13 residues. The V gene end was trimmed by 0 bases and the J gene end by 4 bases; junction bases not matched to a gene: 0. Looked up from germline, CDR1 is GTSNPN and CDR2 is SVGIG (reference sequence). The CDR3 sequence: CAWSVQGATEAFF. The sequenced CDR3 bases are TGTGCCTGGAGTGTACAGGGGGCCACTGAA.

The sample holds many counts of this clone. The read falls 3 residues short of the CDR3 end, and the missing part is taken from the germline J gene. The genes are TRBV19 and TRBJ2-7; D uncertain. Germline V gene data show CDR1 as LNHDA and CDR2 as SQIVND (reference sequence). The germline V and J ends were trimmed by 5 bases and 1 base, with 12 bases remaining between them. CDR3 length equals 14 residues. The sequenced part of the CDR3 DNA is TGTGCCAGTAGTGAAGGGCAGCTTTCCTACGAG. Its translation is CASSEGQLSYE. The full-length CDR3 reads as CASSEGQLSYEQYF.

This clone was observed at least ten times. The read ends 3 residues before the CDR3 terminus; that terminus is restored from the germline J gene. Additional DNA sequences in this sample encode the identical CDR3. The chain uses TRBV5-1 and TRBJ2-5; 11 bases fit TRBD1. Trimming removed 4 bases from V and 0 bases from J; junction bases left unmatched: 5. There are 16 residues in the CDR3. Germline V gives CDR1 SGHRS, CDR2 YFSETQ. CDR3 DNA (partial): TGCGCCAGCAGCGGGGGGACAGGGGGGTACCAAGAGACC. Protein product: CASSGGTGGYQET. The whole CDR3 region reads CASSGGTGGYQETQYF.